The 5 T cell receptor beta chains reported below all come from one sample, sequenced in a study of T-cell reconstitution after alpha-beta-depleted transplantation in children. The authors prepared the TCRbeta library with unique molecular identifiers. Using its own MiXCR run on the PCR reads, TCRdb lists one record per CDR3 protein. The data hold 800,000 to 1,000,000 distinct CDR3 sequences, with under 30% observed a single time. Sample: PBMCs, mostly from graft donor cells, taken 360 days after TCRalphabeta/CD19-depleted stem cell transplant. The receptors derive from a boy in the first two years of life who had a stem cell transplant for SCID, so the T cells may come from the graft donor.

This rearrangement joins TRBV7-6 to TRBJ2-7, with unresolved D. The CDR3 consists of 13 residues. CDR1 and CDR2 (germline): SGHVS, FNYEAQ. V dropped 3 bases and J dropped 1 base, with 7 bases sitting between them. CDR3 DNA sequence: TGTGCCAGCAGCTTTGCAGAATCCTACGAGCAGTACTTC. Translating gives CASSFAESYEQYF.

This clonotype showed up just a few times. This CDR3 is CSANSPYEQYF. CDR3 DNA: TGCAGTGCTAATTCCCCGTACGAGCAGTACTTC. The chain recombines TRBV20-1 with TRBJ2-7; D not resolved. The CDR3 extends over 11 amino acids. V lost 4 bases and J lost 4, with 8 bases in between. CDR1 is DFQATT and CDR2 is SNEGSKA in the germline V gene (reference sequence).

This clonotype was counted ten times or more. This chain links TRBV11-2 with TRBJ2-1, with 7 bases fitting TRBD1. There are 12 residues in the CDR3. Germline trimming cut 5 bases from V and 10 bases from J; bases unmatched to any gene: 5. Per germline, CDR1 SGHAT and CDR2 FQNNGV. The CDR3 spells CASSTPGGEQFF. In nucleotides, the CDR3 is TGTGCCAGCAGCACTCCAGGGGGAGAGCAGTTCTTC.

The chain carries TRBV29-1 and TRBJ2-1, with 11 nucleotides matching TRBD1. CDR1 is SQVTM and CDR2 is ANQGSEA in the germline V gene. There are 15 residues in the CDR3. J lost 3 bases, V lost 1 base, and 2 bases had no gene match. This chain's CDR3 is CSVEGTGGIYNEQFF. Here the CDR3 DNA reads TGCAGCGTTGAAGGGACAGGGGGCATCTACAATGAGCAGTTCTTC.

There are a few counts of this clonotype. The chain joins TRBV7-9 to TRBJ1-6; D gene unclear. This CDR3 has 16 amino acids. Germline V gene data show CDR1 as SEHNR and CDR2 as FQNEAQ (reference sequence). V was trimmed by 5 bases and J by 7 bases, leaving 18 bases between them. CDR3 loop: CASSQTRPGWNSPLHF. Written as DNA, the CDR3 is TGTGCCAGCAGCCAAACCCGACCGGGTTGGAATTCACCCCTCCACTTT.